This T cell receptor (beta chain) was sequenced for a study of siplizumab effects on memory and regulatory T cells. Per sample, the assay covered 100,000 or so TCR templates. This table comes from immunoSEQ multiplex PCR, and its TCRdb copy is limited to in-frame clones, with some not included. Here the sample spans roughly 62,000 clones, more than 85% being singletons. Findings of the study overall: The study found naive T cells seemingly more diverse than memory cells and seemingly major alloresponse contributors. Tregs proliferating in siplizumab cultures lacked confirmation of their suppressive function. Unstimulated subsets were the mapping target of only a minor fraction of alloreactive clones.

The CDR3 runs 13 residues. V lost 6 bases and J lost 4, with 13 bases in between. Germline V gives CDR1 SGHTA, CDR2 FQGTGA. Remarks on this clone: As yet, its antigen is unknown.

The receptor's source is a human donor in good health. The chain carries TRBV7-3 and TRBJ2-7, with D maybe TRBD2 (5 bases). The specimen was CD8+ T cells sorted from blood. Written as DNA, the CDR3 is TGTGCCAGCAGTCTAGCAGAGAGTTACGAGCAGTACTTC. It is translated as CASSLAESYEQYF.